This T cell receptor beta chain was captured in a study of blood T cells in healthy people across ages. A J-beta primer mix and a sample-barcoded 5' primer were used in a second PCR of roughly 6 to 12 cycles. MiXCR, run by TCRdb on the 5' RACE reads, gives a single entry per CDR3 protein. The sample records about 1.6 million distinct CDR3 sequences, roughly a third being singletons. Germline CDR1 and CDR2: MNHEY and SVGEGT. The V gene lost 2 bases and the J gene lost 5 bases, with 7 bases spanning the gap. The CDR3 consists of 13 residues. This clonotype was observed a handful of times. The sequenced sample was blood. The origin of this receptor is a woman in her thirties in good health. The J gene is TRBJ2-1, the V gene TRBV6-2 or TRBV6-3; D is ambiguous. The CDR3 region has the DNA TGTGCCAGCAGTTACCGGGTCCACAATGAGCAGTTCTTC. Translation: CASSYRVHNEQFF.